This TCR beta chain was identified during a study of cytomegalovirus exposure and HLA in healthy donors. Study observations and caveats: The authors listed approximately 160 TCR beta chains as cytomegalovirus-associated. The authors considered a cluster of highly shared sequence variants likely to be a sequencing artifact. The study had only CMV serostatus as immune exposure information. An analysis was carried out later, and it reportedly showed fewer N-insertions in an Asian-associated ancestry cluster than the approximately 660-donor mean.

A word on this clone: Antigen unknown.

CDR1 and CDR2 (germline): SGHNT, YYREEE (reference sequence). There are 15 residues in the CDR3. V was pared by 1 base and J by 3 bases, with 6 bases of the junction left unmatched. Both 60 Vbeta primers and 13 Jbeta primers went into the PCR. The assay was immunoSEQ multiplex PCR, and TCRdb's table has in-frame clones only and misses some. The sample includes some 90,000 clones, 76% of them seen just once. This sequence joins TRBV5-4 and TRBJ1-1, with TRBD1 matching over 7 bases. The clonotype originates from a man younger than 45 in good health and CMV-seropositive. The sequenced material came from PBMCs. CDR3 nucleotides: TGTGCCAGCAGCTTGAGGGGGCTATCATACACTGAAGCTTTCTTT. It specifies CASSLRGLSYTEAFF.